This TCR beta chain was sequenced in a study of blood T cells in healthy people across ages. The second PCR ran roughly 6 to 11 cycles with a sample-barcoded 5' primer and J-beta primers. A single record per CDR3 protein comes from TCRdb applying MiXCR to the 5' RACE reads. The repertoire includes fewer than 800,000 distinct CDR3 sequences, roughly 50% of them detected once, and under 35% sits in the top ten. The sample holds a few counts of this clonotype. Germline CDR1 is SNHLY and CDR2 is FYNNEI. This CDR3 spans 13 amino acids. The chain uses TRBV2 and TRBJ2-5; D remains ambiguous. The tail of the sequence fits TRBJ2-7 better, so the J call may be wrong. Sample: blood. This clonotype was sampled from a woman aged 60 to 75 in good health. The CDR3 DNA sequence: TGTGCCAGCAGTGAAGTCGGCAGCTACGAGCAGTACTTC. It translates to CASSEVGSYEQYF.